These 6 T cell receptor beta chains were all obtained from the same sample, sequenced in a study of cytomegalovirus exposure and HLA in healthy donors. Measured with immunoSEQ multiplex PCR; TCRdb has only the in-frame clones, and not every one. The data show 65,000 or so clones, about 94% seen once. The sample consisted of PBMCs. These receptors originate from a man younger than 30 in good health and CMV-seropositive.

The chain is built from TRBV4-3 and TRBJ2-7; TRBD2 agrees at 9 bases. CDR3 length: 17 residues. Germline V gene lookup returns CDR1 LGHNA and CDR2 YSLEER. The ends lost 1 base at V and 6 bases at J; junction bases unmatched: 13. This CDR3 reads CASSQGSGRLSTGEQYF. In nucleotides, the CDR3 is TGCGCCAGCAGCCAAGGAAGCGGGAGGTTATCGACCGGCGAGCAGTACTTC.

This clone was detected once. The chain links TRBV4-1 to TRBJ1-5; D is undetermined. Germline V lookup: CDR1 MGHRA, CDR2 YSYEKL. V lost 3 bases and J 6 bases, leaving 21 bases between the germline ends. This CDR3 has 17 amino acids. For the CDR3, the DNA is TGCGCCAGCAGCCACACCGGCAGTGGAGGTGACGGTCAGCCCCAGCATTTT. Its protein product is CASSHTGSGGDGQPQHF.

In this sample, this clone turned up once. This chain uses TRBV6-5 with TRBJ2-3; D remains unclear. This CDR3 comprises 13 residues. Germline V CDR1 and CDR2: MNHEY, SVGAGI. V was trimmed by 0 bases and J by 4 bases, leaving 5 bases between them. CDR3 sequence: CASSYSSADTQYF. CDR3 DNA sequence: TGTGCCAGCAGTTACTCGAGTGCAGATACGCAGTATTTT.

The chain uses TRBV30 and TRBJ1-1, with D perhaps matching TRBD1 (6 bases). CDR1 and CDR2 (germline): GTSNPN, SVGIG (reference sequence). V was shortened by 7 bases and J by 2 bases, with 20 bases between the two germline ends. The CDR3 contains 15 residues. CDR3 DNA sequence: TGTGCCTTGGTGCCTGGGACAAACATTAACACTGAAGCTTTCTTT. Translated: CALVPGTNINTEAFF.

The V call is TRBV7-2, the J call TRBJ2-3; 10 bases map to TRBD2. The CDR3 is 16 amino acids. The germline V gene encodes CDR1 SGHTA and CDR2 FQGNSA. V gave up 3 bases and J gave up 4 bases; unmatched junction bases: 7. The CDR3 reads CASSFLGGTSADTQYF. CDR3 bases: TGTGCCAGCAGCTTTTTAGGGGGGACTAGCGCAGATACGCAGTATTTT.

The chain has TRBV28 and TRBJ2-6; the D gene is possibly TRBD1 (5 bases). Germline V gene data show CDR1 as MDHEN and CDR2 as SYDVKM. Trimming removed 6 bases from V and 0 bases from J, with 9 bases in between. The CDR3 totals 15 residues. The CDR3 spells CASSRQISGANVLTF. CDR3 coding DNA: TGTGCCAGCAGCCGACAGATCTCTGGGGCCAACGTCCTGACTTTC. Drawing the rest from reference TRBV28 and TRBJ2-6, the complete variable domain is DVKVTQSSRYLVKRTGEKVFLECVQDMDHENMFWYRQDPGLGLRLIYFSYDVKMKEKGDIPEGYSVSREKKERFSLILESASTNQTSMYLCASSRQISGANVLTFGAGSRLTVL.